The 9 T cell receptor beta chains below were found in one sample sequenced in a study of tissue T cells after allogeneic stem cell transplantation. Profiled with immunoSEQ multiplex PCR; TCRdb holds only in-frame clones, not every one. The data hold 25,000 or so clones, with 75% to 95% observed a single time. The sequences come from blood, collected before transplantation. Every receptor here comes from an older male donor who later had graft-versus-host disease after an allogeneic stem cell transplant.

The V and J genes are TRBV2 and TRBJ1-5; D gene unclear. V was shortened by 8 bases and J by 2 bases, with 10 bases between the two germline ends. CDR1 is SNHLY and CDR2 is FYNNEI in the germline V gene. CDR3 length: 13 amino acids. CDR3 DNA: TGTGCCAGCTTCGGCGGGGGCAATCAGCCCCAGCATTTT. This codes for CASFGGGNQPQHF.

The CDR3, as DNA: TGTGCCACCAGTAATACGGCCAATCAGCCCCAGCATTTT. It specifies CATSNTANQPQHF. The V call is TRBV24-1, the J call TRBJ1-5; D is uncertain. Trimming removed 6 bases at V and 3 bases at J, with 8 bases between. The CDR3 runs to 13 residues. Germline CDR1 is KGHDR and CDR2 is SFDVKD.

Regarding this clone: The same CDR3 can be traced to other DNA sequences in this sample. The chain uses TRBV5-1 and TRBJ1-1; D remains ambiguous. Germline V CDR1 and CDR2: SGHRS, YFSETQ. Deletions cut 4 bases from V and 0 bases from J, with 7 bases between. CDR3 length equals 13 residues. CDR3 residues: CASSPGLNTEAFF. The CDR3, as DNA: TGCGCCAGCAGCCCTGGATTGAACACTGAAGCTTTCTTT.

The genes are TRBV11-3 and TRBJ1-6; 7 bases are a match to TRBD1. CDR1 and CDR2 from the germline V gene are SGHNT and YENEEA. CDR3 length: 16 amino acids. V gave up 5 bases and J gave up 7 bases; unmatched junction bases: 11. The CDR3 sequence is CASSPYPGQANSPLHF. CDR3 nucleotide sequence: TGTGCCAGCAGCCCATACCCCGGACAGGCGAATTCACCCCTCCACTTT.

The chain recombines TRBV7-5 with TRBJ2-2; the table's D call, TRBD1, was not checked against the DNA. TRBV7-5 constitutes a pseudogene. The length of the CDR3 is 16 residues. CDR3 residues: CVRSLGGQGGTGELFF. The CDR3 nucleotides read TGTGTCAGAAGCTTAGGAGGGCAGGGGGGAACCGGGGAGCTGTTTTTT.

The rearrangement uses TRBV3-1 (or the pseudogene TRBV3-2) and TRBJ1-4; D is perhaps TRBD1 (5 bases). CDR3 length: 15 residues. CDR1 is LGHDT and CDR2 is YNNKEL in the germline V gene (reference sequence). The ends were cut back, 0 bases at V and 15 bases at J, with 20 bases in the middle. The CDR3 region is CASSQDIIRGERMFF. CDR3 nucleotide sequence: TGTGCCAGCAGCCAAGATATTATTAGGGGAGAAAGAATGTTTTTT.

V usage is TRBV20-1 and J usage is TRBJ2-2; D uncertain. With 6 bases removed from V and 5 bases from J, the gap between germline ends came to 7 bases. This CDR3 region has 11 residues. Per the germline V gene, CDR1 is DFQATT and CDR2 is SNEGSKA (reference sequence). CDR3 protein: CSAFKTGELFF. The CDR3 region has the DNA TGCAGTGCCTTCAAGACCGGGGAGCTGTTTTTT.

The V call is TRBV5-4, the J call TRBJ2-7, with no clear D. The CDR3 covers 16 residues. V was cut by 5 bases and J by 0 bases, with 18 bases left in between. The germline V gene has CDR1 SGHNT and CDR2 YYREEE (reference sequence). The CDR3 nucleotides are TGTGCCAGCAGGAAGGACCCGGGTACAAGCTCCTACGAGCAGTACTTC. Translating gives CASRKDPGTSSYEQYF.

CDR3 sequence reads: CASSRARGVVNTEAFF. The CDR3, as DNA: TGTGCCAGTAGTAGGGCTCGGGGGGTTGTGAACACTGAAGCTTTCTTT. The rearrangement joins TRBV19 to TRBJ1-1, with TRBD1 as a possible D gene (5 bases). Trimming cost V 4 bases and J 0 bases, with 15 bases left between them. This CDR3 has 16 amino acids. Germline values: CDR1 LNHDA, CDR2 SQIVND (reference sequence).